What follows are 23 T cell receptor beta chains derived from one specimen sequenced in a study of long-term antiretroviral therapy in people with HIV. Researchers ran immunoSEQ v3.0 at survey level. Repertoires were generated with immunoSEQ multiplex PCR, while TCRdb's copy carries only in-frame clones and drops some. The sample has about 35,000 clones, roughly 80% seen once. This material consisted of unsorted PBMCs, taken 0.3 years after starting antiretroviral therapy. These receptors came from a man younger than 30 with HIV.

The chain uses TRBV9 and TRBJ2-1, with unresolved D. CDR1 is SGDLS, CDR2 YYNGEE, per germline. V was clipped by 3 bases and J by 0 bases, with 7 bases between them. This CDR3 spans 14 amino acids. CDR3: CASSAHGSYNEQFF. DNA of the CDR3: TGTGCCAGCAGCGCCCACGGCTCCTACAATGAGCAGTTCTTC.

J is TRBJ1-1 and V is TRBV27, with 8 positions matching TRBD1. In germline, CDR1 is MNHEY, CDR2 SMNVEV (reference sequence). The CDR3 contains 14 residues. V lost 6 bases to trimming and J lost 5 bases; unmatched junction nucleotides: 8. The CDR3 loop is CASRTQGAGTEAFF. CDR3 DNA sequence: TGTGCCAGCAGAACCCAGGGGGCAGGGACTGAAGCTTTCTTT.

The gene calls are TRBV11-2 and TRBJ2-3; 8 nucleotides match TRBD2. The trim removed 3 bases at V and 3 bases at J, leaving 5 bases unmatched. The CDR3 totals 15 residues. The germline CDR1 and CDR2 sequences are SGHAT and FQNNGV. The CDR3 nucleotides read TGTGCCAGCAGCTTGAGCGGGAGAGGTACAGATACGCAGTATTTT. This codes for CASSLSGRGTDTQYF.

This chain uses TRBV7-8 with TRBJ2-3; TRBD2 matches 8 bases. This CDR3 contains 16 residues. The V segment lost 3 bases and the J segment 4 bases; nucleotides outside the gene matches: 9. CDR1 is SGHVS and CDR2 is FQNEAQ in the germline V gene. The CDR3: CASSLGAGVSPDTQYF. DNA of the CDR3: TGTGCCAGCAGCTTGGGAGCGGGAGTCAGTCCAGATACGCAGTATTTT.

This chain links TRBV4-2 with TRBJ1-2; TRBD1 matches 7 bases. J lost 2 bases, V lost 1 base, and 4 bases had no gene match. The CDR3 covers 15 residues. Germline values: CDR1 LGHNA, CDR2 YNFKEQ. For the CDR3, the DNA is TGTGCCAGCAGCCAAGGCCAGGGGGAAAACTATGGCTACACCTTC. Protein: CASSQGQGENYGYTF.

This sequence joins TRBV30 and TRBJ2-7; D might be TRBD1 (5 bases). The CDR3 has 12 residues. Trimming left V 6 bases short and J 4 bases short, with 13 bases between. Germline-derived CDR1 and CDR2 are GTSNPN and SVGIG (reference sequence). As DNA, the CDR3 is TGTGCCTGCCAGGGTGTCAGGTACGAGCAGTACTTC. This gives the protein CACQGVRYEQYF.

This clone was counted between two and nine times. The CDR3 protein is CASSLFGRYSNQPQHF. CDR3 coding DNA: TGTGCCAGCAGTTTATTCGGCAGGTATAGCAATCAGCCCCAGCATTTT. The chain employs TRBV28 and TRBJ1-5; D is undetermined. V was shortened by 1 base and J by 0 bases, with 10 bases between the two germline ends. Germline V gene sequence: CDR1 MDHEN, CDR2 SYDVKM. The CDR3 is made up of 16 amino acids.

This chain links TRBV28 with TRBJ1-2, with 9 bases aligning to TRBD1. V lost 5 bases and J lost 3; bases outside the gene matches: 4. The CDR3 contains 14 residues. Per the germline V gene, CDR1 is MDHEN and CDR2 is SYDVKM. CDR3 region: CASSVQGADYGYTF. CDR3 coding DNA: TGTGCCAGCAGTGTACAGGGGGCGGACTATGGCTACACCTTC.

The chain has TRBV6-1 and TRBJ1-3; D gene unclear. This CDR3 contains 16 residues. V shed 2 bases and J shed 0 bases, with 11 bases lying between them. Germline V lookup: CDR1 MNHNS, CDR2 SASEGT. The CDR3 is CASSELGYGSGNTIYF. The CDR3 coding sequence is TGTGCCAGCAGTGAACTAGGGTACGGCTCTGGAAACACCATATATTTT.

For the CDR3, the DNA is TGTGCCAGCAGCGCAACCTCCGGGACAGGGGTGGTAGGAAACACCATATATTTT. Its protein is CASSATSGTGVVGNTIYF. The chain employs TRBV5-4 and TRBJ1-3, with 10 nucleotides matching TRBD1. Germline V gene sequence: CDR1 SGHNT, CDR2 YYREEE (reference sequence). The J segment lost 4 bases and the V segment lost 4 bases, leaving 14 bases of the junction unmatched. This CDR3 is built from 18 residues.

The chain joins TRBV5-1 to TRBJ2-5, with 7 bases identical to TRBD2. CDR3 length equals 13 residues. Looked up from germline, CDR1 is SGHRS and CDR2 is YFSETQ. Trimming removed 5 bases from V and 1 base from J; junction bases left unmatched: 2. This CDR3 reads CASSSGGQETQYF. CDR3 nucleotides: TGCGCCAGCAGTTCGGGGGGCCAAGAGACCCAGTACTTC.

The rearrangement joins TRBV18 to TRBJ2-2; D gene uncertain. The germline V gene has CDR1 KGHSH and CDR2 LQKENI. The CDR3 covers 14 residues. V lost 6 bases to trimming and J lost 6 bases, with 14 bases between them. Written as DNA, the CDR3 is TGTGCCAGCTCGCACCCTACGGAAGCCGGGGAGCTGTTTTTT. Translation: CASSHPTEAGELFF.

This clone was seen only once. The chain recombines TRBV30 with TRBJ2-7; D is ambiguous. Germline CDR1 GTSNPN, CDR2 SVGIG (reference sequence). CDR3 size: 11 residues. Trimming removed 1 base from V and 6 bases from J, with 7 bases in between. CDR3 residues: CAWSDQSEQYF. CDR3 DNA: TGTGCCTGGAGTGATCAGAGCGAGCAGTACTTC.

This clone was seen a few times. CDR3 in DNA: TGTGCCAGCAGCGGGGGGATTGGAAAAGCTGGCTACACCTTC. Protein sequence: CASSGGIGKAGYTF. J is TRBJ1-2 and V is TRBV9; a possible D gene is TRBD1 (5 bases). Germline V gene data show CDR1 as SGDLS and CDR2 as YYNGEE. Trimming took off 3 bases at V and 7 bases at J, with 16 bases between the two ends. The CDR3 extends over 14 amino acids.

This rearrangement joins TRBV10-2 to TRBJ1-5, with D perhaps TRBD1 (6 bases). Germline assignment: CDR1 WSHSY and CDR2 SAAADI. Deletions cut 3 bases from V and 7 bases from J, with 13 bases between. The length of the CDR3 is 14 residues. DNA of the CDR3: TGCGCCAGCAGTGAACAGGGAATAAGGCAGCCCCAGCATTTT. The encoded protein is CASSEQGIRQPQHF.

This chain joins TRBV11-2 and TRBJ2-7; D ambiguous. Germline lookup yields CDR1 SGHAT and CDR2 FQNNGV. The CDR3 is 16 residues long. Trimming removed 5 bases from V and 2 bases from J, with 19 bases in between. CDR3 in amino acids: CASSLIGTAYPYEQYF. The CDR3 coding sequence is TGTGCCAGCAGCCTTATCGGAACAGCATACCCCTACGAGCAGTACTTC.

The chain has TRBV11-2 and TRBJ2-2, with D hard to call. This CDR3 has 13 amino acids. Germline V lookup: CDR1 SGHAT, CDR2 FQNNGV. The V and J ends lost 2 bases and 6 bases respectively, with 7 bases between them. CDR3 sequence: CASSLLAPGELFF. The CDR3 DNA reads as TGTGCCAGCAGCTTATTGGCCCCCGGGGAGCTGTTTTTT.

J is TRBJ2-5 and V is TRBV15, with D possibly being TRBD1 or TRBD2 (5 bases each). Germline lookup yields CDR1 LNHNV and CDR2 YYDKDF (reference sequence). This CDR3 has 16 amino acids. V lost 1 base to trimming and J lost 5 bases, with 17 bases between them. The CDR3 bases are TGTGCCACCAGCAGAGGCAGACAGACCGGGGCGGAGACCCAGTACTTC. Protein: CATSRGRQTGAETQYF.

This chain uses TRBV4-1 with TRBJ2-2; D is ambiguous. Trimming stripped 0 bases from V and 3 bases from J, with 5 bases between. The CDR3 has 14 residues. Germline V gene sequence: CDR1 MGHRA, CDR2 YSYEKL. The DNA for the CDR3 is TGCGCCAGCAGCCAAGACATCGACACCGGGGAGCTGTTTTTT. It encodes CASSQDIDTGELFF.

V usage is TRBV9 and J usage is TRBJ2-2; 13 bases align to TRBD2. Germline V gives CDR1 SGDLS, CDR2 YYNGEE. This CDR3 is built from 15 residues. The trim removed 4 bases at V and 6 bases at J, leaving 3 bases unmatched. The CDR3 DNA follows: TGTGCCAGCAGCCCAGGACTAGCGGGGGCCGGGGAGCTGTTTTTT. Translation gives CASSPGLAGAGELFF.

The chain has TRBV5-1 and TRBJ2-7; tentative D call: TRBD2 (6 bases). V lost 7 bases to trimming and J lost 4 bases, with 15 bases between them. Germline V gene lookup returns CDR1 SGHRS and CDR2 YFSETQ. The CDR3 is 13 amino acids. Here the CDR3 reads CASGEAGTYEQYF. Here the CDR3 DNA reads TGCGCCAGCGGGGAGGCGGGAACTTACGAGCAGTACTTC.

The genes are TRBV7-6 and TRBJ1-4, with 11 bases lining up with TRBD1. The CDR3 is 19 residues long. V was pared by 1 base and J by 6 bases, with 13 bases of the junction left unmatched. Germline lookup yields CDR1 SGHVS and CDR2 FNYEAQ. This chain's CDR3 is CASSLGAGQGVGSYEKLFF. The DNA for the CDR3 is TGTGCCAGCAGCTTAGGAGCGGGACAGGGGGTAGGATCGTATGAAAAACTGTTTTTT.

In the case of this clone: The same CDR3 can be traced to other DNA sequences in this sample. V is TRBV18 and J is TRBJ1-2; D remains ambiguous. This CDR3 is built from 12 residues. The V end was cut by 3 bases, the J end by 7 bases, with 9 bases between. CDR1 and CDR2 (germline): KGHSH, LQKENI. The CDR3 here is CASSPDRSGYTF. The CDR3 DNA reads TGTGCCAGCTCACCGGATCGGAGTGGCTACACCTTC. Variable domain in full (rest from reference TRBV18 and TRBJ1-2): NAGVMQNPRHLVRRRGQEARLRCSPMKGHSHVYWYRQLPEEGLKFMVYLQKENIIDESGMPKERFSAEFPKEGPSILRIQQVVRGDSAAYFCASSPDRSGYTFGSGTRLTVV.